This TCR beta chain emerged from a study of cytomegalovirus exposure and HLA in healthy donors. PCR primers comprised 60 Vbeta and 13 Jbeta primers. Sequenced by immunoSEQ multiplex PCR; TCRdb stores in-frame clones only, minus some. The data show about 150,000 clones, approximately 9% seen once. V was trimmed by 6 bases and J by 1 base, leaving 10 bases between them. The CDR3 is 15 residues long. Germline V gene lookup returns CDR1 LNHDA and CDR2 SQIVND (reference sequence). This clone was seen a handful of times. The chain carries TRBV19 and TRBJ2-6; D not certain. This clonotype was sampled from a male donor in good health and CMV-seronegative. The sample taken for sequencing was PBMCs. CDR3 region: CASREYNSGANVLTF. Here the CDR3 DNA reads TGTGCCAGTAGGGAGTATAATTCTGGGGCCAACGTCCTGACTTTC.